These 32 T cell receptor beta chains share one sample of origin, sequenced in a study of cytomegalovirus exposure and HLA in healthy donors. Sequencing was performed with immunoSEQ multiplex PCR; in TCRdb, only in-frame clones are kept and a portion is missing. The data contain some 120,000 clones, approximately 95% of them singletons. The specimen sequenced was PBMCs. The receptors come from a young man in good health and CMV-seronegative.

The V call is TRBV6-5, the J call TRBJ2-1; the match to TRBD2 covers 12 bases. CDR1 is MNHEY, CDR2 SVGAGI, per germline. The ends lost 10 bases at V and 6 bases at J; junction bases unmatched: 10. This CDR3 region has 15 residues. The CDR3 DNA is TGTGCCACGACCCCCGGGACTAGCGGGTCCAATGAGCAGTTCTTC. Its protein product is CATTPGTSGSNEQFF.

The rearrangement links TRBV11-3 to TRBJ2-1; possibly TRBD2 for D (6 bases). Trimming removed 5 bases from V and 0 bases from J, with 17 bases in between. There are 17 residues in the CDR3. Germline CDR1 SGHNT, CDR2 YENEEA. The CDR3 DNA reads TGTGCCAGCAGCCCCCCCCTAGCGACCCCCTCCTACAATGAGCAGTTCTTC. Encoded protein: CASSPPLATPSYNEQFF.

CDR3 sequence reads: CASGGLAGGPHEQYF. The CDR3 DNA reads as TGTGCCAGCGGGGGACTAGCGGGAGGGCCACACGAGCAGTACTTC. J is TRBJ2-7 and V is TRBV28, with 16 bases matching TRBD2. Germline loops: CDR1 MDHEN, CDR2 SYDVKM. Trimming at V came to 8 bases and at J to 5 bases, leaving 6 bases not matched to a gene. The CDR3 has 15 amino acids.

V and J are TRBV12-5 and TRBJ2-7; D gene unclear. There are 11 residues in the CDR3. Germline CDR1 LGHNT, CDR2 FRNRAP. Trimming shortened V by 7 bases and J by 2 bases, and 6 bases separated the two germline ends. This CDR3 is CASALTYEQYF. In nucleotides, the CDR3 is TGTGCTAGTGCACTCACCTACGAGCAGTACTTC.

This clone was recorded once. The CDR3 nucleotides read TGTGCCAGCAGGACAGGGGGCCCTAATGAAAAACTGTTTTTT. Protein sequence: CASRTGGPNEKLFF. This chain connects TRBV6-5 to TRBJ1-4; 10 positions match TRBD1. Losses at the gene ends were 6 bases for V and 3 bases for J; bases not matched to a gene: 1. Per germline, CDR1 MNHEY and CDR2 SVGAGI. CDR3 length equals 14 residues.

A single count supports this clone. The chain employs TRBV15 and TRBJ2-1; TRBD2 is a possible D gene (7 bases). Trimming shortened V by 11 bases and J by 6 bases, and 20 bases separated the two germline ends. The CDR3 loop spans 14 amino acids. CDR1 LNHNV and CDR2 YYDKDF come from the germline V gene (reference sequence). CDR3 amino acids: CAVGEGGRTNEQFF. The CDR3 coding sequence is TGTGCCGTCGGCGAGGGGGGGAGAACCAATGAGCAGTTCTTC.

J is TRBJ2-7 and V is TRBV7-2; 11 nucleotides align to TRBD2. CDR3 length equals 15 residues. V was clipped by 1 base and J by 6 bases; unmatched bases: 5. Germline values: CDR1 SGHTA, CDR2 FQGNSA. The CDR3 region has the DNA TGTGCCAGCAGCTTAGATGGACTAGCGGGTAGCGAGCAGTACTTC. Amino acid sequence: CASSLDGLAGSEQYF.

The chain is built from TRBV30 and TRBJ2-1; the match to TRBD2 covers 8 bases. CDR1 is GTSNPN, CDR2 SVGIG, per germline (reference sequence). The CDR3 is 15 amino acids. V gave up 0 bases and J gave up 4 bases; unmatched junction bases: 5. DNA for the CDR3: TGTGCCTGGAGTGTCGACGGACTAGCTTACAATGAGCAGTTCTTC. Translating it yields CAWSVDGLAYNEQFF.

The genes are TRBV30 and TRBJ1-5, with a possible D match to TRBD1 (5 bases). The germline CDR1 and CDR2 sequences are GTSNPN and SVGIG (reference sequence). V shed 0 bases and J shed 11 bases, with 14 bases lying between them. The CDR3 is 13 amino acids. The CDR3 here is CAWSVGGEQAQHF. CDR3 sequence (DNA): TGTGCCTGGAGTGTCGGGGGAGAGCAGGCCCAGCATTTT.

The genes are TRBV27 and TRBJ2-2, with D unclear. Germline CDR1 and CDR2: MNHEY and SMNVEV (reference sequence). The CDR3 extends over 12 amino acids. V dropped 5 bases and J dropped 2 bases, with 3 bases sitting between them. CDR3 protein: CASSPNTGELFF. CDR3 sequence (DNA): TGTGCCAGCAGTCCTAACACCGGGGAGCTGTTTTTT.

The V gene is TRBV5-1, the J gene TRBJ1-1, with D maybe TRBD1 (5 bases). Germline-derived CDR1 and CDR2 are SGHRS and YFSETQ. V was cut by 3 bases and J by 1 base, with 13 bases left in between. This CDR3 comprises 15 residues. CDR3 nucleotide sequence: TGCGCCAGCAGCTCCTGGACATACCGGAACACTGAAGCTTTCTTT. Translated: CASSSWTYRNTEAFF.

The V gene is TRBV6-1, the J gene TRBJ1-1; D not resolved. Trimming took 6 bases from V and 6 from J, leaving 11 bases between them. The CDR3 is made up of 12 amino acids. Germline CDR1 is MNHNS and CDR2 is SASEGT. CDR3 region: CASSPRRAEAFF. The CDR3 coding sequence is TGTGCCAGCAGCCCCAGGAGGGCTGAAGCTTTCTTT.

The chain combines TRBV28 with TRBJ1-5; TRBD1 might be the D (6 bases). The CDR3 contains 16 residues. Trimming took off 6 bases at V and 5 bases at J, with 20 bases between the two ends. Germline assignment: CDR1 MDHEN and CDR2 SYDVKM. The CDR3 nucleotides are TGTGCCAGCAGATCCGCCCAGGGGCGCAGGGATCAGCCCCAGCATTTT. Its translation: CASRSAQGRRDQPQHF.

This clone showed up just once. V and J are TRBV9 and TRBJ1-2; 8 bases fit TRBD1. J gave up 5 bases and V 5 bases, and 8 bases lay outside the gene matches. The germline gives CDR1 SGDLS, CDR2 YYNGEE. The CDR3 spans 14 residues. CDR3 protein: CASSRRQGRYGYTF. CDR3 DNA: TGTGCCAGCAGTCGAAGACAGGGGCGTTATGGCTACACCTTC.

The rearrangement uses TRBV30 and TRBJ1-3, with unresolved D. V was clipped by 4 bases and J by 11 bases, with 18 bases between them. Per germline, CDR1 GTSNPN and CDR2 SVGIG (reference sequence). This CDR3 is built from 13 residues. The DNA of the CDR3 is TGTGCCTGGACTCTGTTCGGGGAGCGGCCCATATATTTT. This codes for CAWTLFGERPIYF.

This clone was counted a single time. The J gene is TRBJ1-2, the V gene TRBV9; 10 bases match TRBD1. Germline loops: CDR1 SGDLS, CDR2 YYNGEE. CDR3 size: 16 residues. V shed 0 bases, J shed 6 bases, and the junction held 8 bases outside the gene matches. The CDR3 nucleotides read TGTGCCAGCAGCGTAGGTTATACCGGGACAGGGGATGGCTACACCTTC. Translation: CASSVGYTGTGDGYTF.

The CDR3: CASSLNSGSSYNEQFF. In DNA, the CDR3 is TGTGCCAGCAGCCTAAATAGCGGGAGCTCCTACAATGAGCAGTTCTTC. V and J are TRBV9 and TRBJ2-1, with TRBD2 identical over 9 bases. After removal of 4 bases from V and 0 bases from J, the junction contained 5 bases not matched to a gene. Germline CDR1 and CDR2: SGDLS and YYNGEE. This CDR3 region has 16 residues.

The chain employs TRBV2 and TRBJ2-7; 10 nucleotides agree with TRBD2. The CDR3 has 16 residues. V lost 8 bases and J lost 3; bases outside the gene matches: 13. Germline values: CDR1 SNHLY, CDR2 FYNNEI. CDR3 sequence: CASCQSWSGRGYEQYF. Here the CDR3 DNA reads TGTGCCAGCTGCCAGTCATGGAGCGGGAGGGGCTACGAGCAGTACTTC.

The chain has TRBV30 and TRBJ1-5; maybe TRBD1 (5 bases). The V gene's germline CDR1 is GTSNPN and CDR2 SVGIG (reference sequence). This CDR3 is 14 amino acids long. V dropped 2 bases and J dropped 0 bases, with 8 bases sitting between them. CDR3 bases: TGTGCCTGGAGTTTTCAGGGTAGCAATCAGCCCCAGCATTTT. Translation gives CAWSFQGSNQPQHF. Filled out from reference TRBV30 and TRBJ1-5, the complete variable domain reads SQTIHQWPATLVQPVGSPLSLECTVEGTSNPNLYWYRQAAGRGLQLLFYSVGIGQISSEVPQNLSASRPQDRQFILSSKKLLLSDSGFYLCAWSFQGSNQPQHFGDGTRLSIL.

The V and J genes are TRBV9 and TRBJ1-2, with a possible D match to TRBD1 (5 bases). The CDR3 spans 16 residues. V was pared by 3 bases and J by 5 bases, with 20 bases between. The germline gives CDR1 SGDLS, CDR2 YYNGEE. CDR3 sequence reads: CASSADTAQNRYGYTF. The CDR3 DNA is TGTGCCAGCAGCGCGGACACCGCCCAGAATCGATATGGCTACACCTTC.

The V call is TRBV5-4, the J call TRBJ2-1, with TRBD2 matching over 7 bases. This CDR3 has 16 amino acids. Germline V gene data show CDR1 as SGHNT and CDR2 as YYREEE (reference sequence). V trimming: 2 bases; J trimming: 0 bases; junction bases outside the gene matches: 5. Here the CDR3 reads CASSFGGRDSYNEQFF. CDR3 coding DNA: TGTGCCAGCAGCTTCGGGGGGAGGGACTCCTACAATGAGCAGTTCTTC.

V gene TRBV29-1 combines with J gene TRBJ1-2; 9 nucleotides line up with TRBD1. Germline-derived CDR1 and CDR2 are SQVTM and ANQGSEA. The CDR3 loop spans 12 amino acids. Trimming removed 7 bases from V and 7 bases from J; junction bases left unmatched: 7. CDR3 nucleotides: TGCAGCGCGTCGGGGACAGGGCCTGGCTACACCTTC. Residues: CSASGTGPGYTF.

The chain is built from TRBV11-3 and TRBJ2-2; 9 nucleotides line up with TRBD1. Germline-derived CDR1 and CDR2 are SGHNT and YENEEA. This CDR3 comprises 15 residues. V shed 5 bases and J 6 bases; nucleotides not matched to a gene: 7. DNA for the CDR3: TGTGCCAGCAGCCACAGGGGGCTCCCAGCCGGGGAGCTGTTTTTT. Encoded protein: CASSHRGLPAGELFF.

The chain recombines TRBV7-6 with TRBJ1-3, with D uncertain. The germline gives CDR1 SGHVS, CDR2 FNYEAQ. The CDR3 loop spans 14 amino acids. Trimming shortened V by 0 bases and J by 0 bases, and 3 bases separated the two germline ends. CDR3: CASSLAASGNTIYF. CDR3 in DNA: TGTGCCAGCAGCTTAGCGGCCTCTGGAAACACCATATATTTT. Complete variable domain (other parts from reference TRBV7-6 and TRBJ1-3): GAGVSQSPRYKVTKRGQDVALRCDPISGHVSLYWYRQALGQGPEFLTYFNYEAQQDKSGLPNDRFSAERPEGSISTLTIQRTEQRDSAMYRCASSLAASGNTIYFGEGSWLTVV.

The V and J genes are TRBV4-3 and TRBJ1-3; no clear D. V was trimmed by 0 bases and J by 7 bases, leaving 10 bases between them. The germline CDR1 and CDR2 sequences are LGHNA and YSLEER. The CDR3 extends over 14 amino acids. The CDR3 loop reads CASSQDPVGNTIYF. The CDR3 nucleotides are TGCGCCAGCAGCCAAGATCCAGTCGGGAACACCATATATTTT.

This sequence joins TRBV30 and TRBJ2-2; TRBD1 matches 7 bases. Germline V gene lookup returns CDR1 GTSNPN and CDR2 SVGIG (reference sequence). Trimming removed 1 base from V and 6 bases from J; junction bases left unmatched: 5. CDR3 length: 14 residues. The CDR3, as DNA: TGTGCCTGGAGTGGCGAGACAGGGTCCGGGGAGCTGTTTTTT. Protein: CAWSGETGSGELFF.

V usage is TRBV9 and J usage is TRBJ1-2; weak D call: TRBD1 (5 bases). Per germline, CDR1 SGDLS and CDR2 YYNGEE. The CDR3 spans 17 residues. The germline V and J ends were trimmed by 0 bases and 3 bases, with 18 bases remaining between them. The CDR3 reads CASSVGSGEGTYYGYTF. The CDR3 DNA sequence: TGTGCCAGCAGCGTAGGGTCTGGGGAGGGGACCTACTATGGCTACACCTTC.

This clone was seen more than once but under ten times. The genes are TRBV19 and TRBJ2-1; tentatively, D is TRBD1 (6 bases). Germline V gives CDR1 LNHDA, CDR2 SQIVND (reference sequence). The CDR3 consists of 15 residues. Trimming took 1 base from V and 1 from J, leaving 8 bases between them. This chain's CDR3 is CASSIAGQSYNEQFF. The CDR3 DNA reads TGTGCCAGTAGTATAGCTGGACAGTCCTACAATGAGCAGTTCTTC.

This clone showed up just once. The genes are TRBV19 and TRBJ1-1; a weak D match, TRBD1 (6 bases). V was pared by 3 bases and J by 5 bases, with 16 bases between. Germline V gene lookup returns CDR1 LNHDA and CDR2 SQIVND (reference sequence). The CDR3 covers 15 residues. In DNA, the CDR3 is TGTGCCAGTAGTATCCGTCCGACAGGTTGGACTGAAGCTTTCTTT. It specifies CASSIRPTGWTEAFF.

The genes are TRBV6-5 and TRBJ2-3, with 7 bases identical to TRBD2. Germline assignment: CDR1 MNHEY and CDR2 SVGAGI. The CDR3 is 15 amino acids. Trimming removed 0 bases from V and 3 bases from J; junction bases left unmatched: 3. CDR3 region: CASSYSASGTDTQYF. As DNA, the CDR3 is TGTGCCAGCAGTTACTCCGCTAGCGGAACAGATACGCAGTATTTT.

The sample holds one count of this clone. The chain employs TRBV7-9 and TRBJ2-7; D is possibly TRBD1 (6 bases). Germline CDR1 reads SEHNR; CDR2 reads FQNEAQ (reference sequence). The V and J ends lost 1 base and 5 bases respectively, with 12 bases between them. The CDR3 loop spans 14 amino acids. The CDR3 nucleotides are TGTGCCAGCAGCTTAGATGGGACACGGGACGAGCAGTACTTC. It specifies CASSLDGTRDEQYF.

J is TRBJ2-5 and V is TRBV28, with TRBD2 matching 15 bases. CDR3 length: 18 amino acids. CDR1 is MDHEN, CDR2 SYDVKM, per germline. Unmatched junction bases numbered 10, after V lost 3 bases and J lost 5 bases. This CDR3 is CASSFQQGGLAGGETQYF. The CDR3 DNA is TGTGCCAGCAGTTTCCAACAGGGGGGACTAGCGGGAGGTGAGACCCAGTACTTC.